This T cell receptor (beta chain) was profiled in a study of blood T cell repertoires in COVID-19. Study in general: From T cells, B-cell-depleted T cells, or PBMCs came the material, which was cDNA or gDNA.

The CDR3 is made up of 13 amino acids. Looked up from germline, CDR1 is LNHDA and CDR2 is SQIVND (reference sequence). The ends lost 6 bases at V and 7 bases at J; junction bases unmatched: 5. Method: immunoSEQ multiplex PCR; TCRdb's copy keeps in-frame clones and lacks some. The repertoire has 15,000 to 20,000 clones, roughly nine tenths of them found once; the top ten carry approximately 16%. The receptor comes from a man aged 70 or older with acute or convalescent COVID-19. J is TRBJ2-1 and V is TRBV19; 8 bases agree with TRBD1. Sequenced sample: peripheral blood. CDR3 amino acids: CASSGQGINEQFF. For the CDR3, the DNA is TGTGCCAGTAGCGGACAGGGTATTAATGAGCAGTTCTTC.